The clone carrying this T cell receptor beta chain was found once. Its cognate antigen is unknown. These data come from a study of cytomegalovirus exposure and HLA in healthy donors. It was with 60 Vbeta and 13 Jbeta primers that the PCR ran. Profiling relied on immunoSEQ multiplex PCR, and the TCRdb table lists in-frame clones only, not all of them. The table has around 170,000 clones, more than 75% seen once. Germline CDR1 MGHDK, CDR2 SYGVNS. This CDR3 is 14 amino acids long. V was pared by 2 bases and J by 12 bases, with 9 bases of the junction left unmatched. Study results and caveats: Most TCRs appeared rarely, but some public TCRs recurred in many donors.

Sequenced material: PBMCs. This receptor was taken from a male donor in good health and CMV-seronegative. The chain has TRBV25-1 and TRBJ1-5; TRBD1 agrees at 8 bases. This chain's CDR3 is CASSEAISGGDQHF. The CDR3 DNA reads TGTGCCAGCAGTGAAGCGATCTCAGGGGGCGACCAGCATTTT.